The rows below give T cell receptor beta chains drawn from one sample of a study of blood T cells in healthy people across ages. Each CDR3 protein gets one entry after TCRdb re-called the 5' RACE reads with MiXCR. The sample has roughly 800,000 distinct CDR3 sequences, around a quarter seen once. This same sample was also part of a study on T cells of mothers and their children.

The sequenced sample was blood. The receptors shown here come from a boy aged 5-17 years in good health. The CDR3 runs from the conserved cysteine through the conserved F or W. Fields, in order: CDR3 protein, CDR3 DNA, D gene, V gene, J gene, clone size. The D gene is left open where the match is weak. A clone size is listed for some rows: how often the clone was seen (once, few, many), or a class if it is expanded.

CDR3: CASSPESSYEQYF; DNA: TGTGCCAGCAGCCCTGAATCCTCCTACGAGCAGTACTTC; D: .; V: TRBV3-1; J: TRBJ2-7; size: many
CDR3: CASSPSLTGGSQNIQYF; DNA: TGTGCCAGCTCACCATCTCTGACAGGGGGCTCTCAAAACATTCAGTACTTC; D: TRBD1; V: TRBV18; J: TRBJ2-4; size: few
CDR3: CAISPGTGWFKNIQYF; DNA: TGTGCCATCAGTCCCGGGACAGGATGGTTCAAAAACATTCAGTACTTC; D: TRBD1; V: TRBV10-3; J: TRBJ2-4; size: .
CDR3: CASSWGRANYGYTF; DNA: TGTGCCAGCAGCTGGGGCCGAGCTAACTATGGCTACACCTTC; D: .; V: TRBV7-2; J: TRBJ1-2; size: .
CDR3: CATRTGRIQYF; DNA: TGTGCCACCCGAACCGGGAGGATTCAGTACTTC; D: TRBD2; V: TRBV15; J: TRBJ2-4; size: .
CDR3: CASSLEYTTSGQFF; DNA: TGTGCCAGCAGCTTAGAATATACGACTAGCGGACAGTTCTTC; D: TRBD2; V: TRBV11-2; J: TRBJ2-1; size: few
CDR3: CASSVAGGWGDNEQFF; DNA: TGTGCCAGCAGCGTAGCTGGGGGATGGGGAGACAATGAGCAGTTCTTC; D: .; V: TRBV9; J: TRBJ2-1; size: few
CDR3: CASSLSAGYGYTF; DNA: TGTGCCAGCAGTTTATCAGCGGGCTATGGCTACACCTTC; D: .; V: TRBV27; J: TRBJ1-2; size: .
CDR3: CASSLSRGDYGYTF; DNA: TGTGCCAGCAGCTTATCTAGGGGAGACTATGGCTACACCTTC; D: .; V: TRBV7-2; J: TRBJ1-2; size: .
CDR3: CASSQLTGLGVYEQYF; DNA: TGCGCCAGCAGCCAACTGACAGGGTTAGGGGTCTACGAGCAGTACTTC; D: TRBD1; V: TRBV4-3; J: TRBJ2-7; size: .
CDR3: CSARVQQETQYF; DNA: TGCAGTGCTAGAGTACAGCAAGAGACCCAGTACTTC; D: .; V: TRBV20-1; J: TRBJ2-5; size: few
CDR3: CASSQDVGGNQPQHF; DNA: TGTGCCAGCAGCCAAGATGTCGGGGGCAATCAGCCCCAGCATTTT; D: .; V: TRBV3-1; J: TRBJ1-5; size: .
CDR3: CASSSSGYMNTEAFF; DNA: TGTGCCAGCAGTTCCTCCGGCTATATGAACACTGAAGCTTTCTTT; D: .; V: TRBV12-3/TRBV12-4; J: TRBJ1-1; size: .
CDR3: CASSEGTGGAGTEAFF; DNA: TGTGCCAGCAGTGAGGGGACAGGGGGCGCGGGCACTGAAGCTTTCTTT; D: TRBD1; V: TRBV25-1; J: TRBJ1-1; size: .
CDR3: CASSLSAGTSIYNEQFF; DNA: TGTGCCAGCAGCCTCTCGGCTGGAACCTCGATTTACAATGAGCAGTTCTTC; D: .; V: TRBV5-6; J: TRBJ2-1; size: .
CDR3: CASSLGLAASYNEQFF; DNA: TGCGCCAGCAGCTTGGGACTAGCGGCTTCCTACAATGAGCAGTTCTTC; D: TRBD2; V: TRBV5-1; J: TRBJ2-1; size: .
CDR3: CASSARDPLEGYGYTF; DNA: TGTGCCAGCAGCGCCCGGGACCCTCTTGAGGGCTATGGCTACACCTTC; D: .; V: TRBV9; J: TRBJ1-2; size: few
CDR3: CASSGSGIHEQYF; DNA: TGTGCCAGCAGTGGTAGCGGGATCCACGAGCAGTACTTC; D: TRBD2; V: TRBV7-2; J: TRBJ2-7; size: .